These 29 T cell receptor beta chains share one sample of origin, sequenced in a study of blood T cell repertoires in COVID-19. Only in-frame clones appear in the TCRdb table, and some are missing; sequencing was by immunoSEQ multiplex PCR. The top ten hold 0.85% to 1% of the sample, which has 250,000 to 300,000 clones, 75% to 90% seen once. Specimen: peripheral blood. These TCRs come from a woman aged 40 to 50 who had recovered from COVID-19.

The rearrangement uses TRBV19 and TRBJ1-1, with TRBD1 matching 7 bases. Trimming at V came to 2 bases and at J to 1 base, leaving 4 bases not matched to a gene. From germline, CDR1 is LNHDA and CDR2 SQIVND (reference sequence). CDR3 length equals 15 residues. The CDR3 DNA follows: TGTGCCAGTAGTATAATTCGACAGGGGAACACTGAAGCTTTCTTT. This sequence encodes CASSIIRQGNTEAFF.

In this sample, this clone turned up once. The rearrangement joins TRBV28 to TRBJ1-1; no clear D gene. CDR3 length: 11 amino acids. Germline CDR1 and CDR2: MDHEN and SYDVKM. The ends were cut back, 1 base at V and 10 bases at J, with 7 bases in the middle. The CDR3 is CASSLSLAAFF. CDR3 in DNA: TGTGCCAGCAGTTTATCCCTGGCAGCTTTCTTT.

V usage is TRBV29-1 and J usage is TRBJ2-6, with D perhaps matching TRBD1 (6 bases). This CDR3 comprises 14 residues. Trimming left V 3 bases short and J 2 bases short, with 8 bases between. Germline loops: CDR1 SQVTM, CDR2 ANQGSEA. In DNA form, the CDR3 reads TGCAGCGTTGAGGGGACACCTGGGGCCAACGTCCTGACTTTC. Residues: CSVEGTPGANVLTF. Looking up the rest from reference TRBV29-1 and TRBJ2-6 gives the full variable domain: SAVISQKPSRDICQRGTSLTIQCQVDSQVTMMFWYRQQPGQSLTLIATANQGSEATYESGFVIDKFPISRPNLTFSTLTVSNMSPEDSSIYLCSVEGTPGANVLTFGAGSRLTVL.

The CDR3 region has the DNA TGTGCCAGCAGCTTAGTTGGCGGAGCGAACACCGGGGAGCTGTTTTTT. Protein: CASSLVGGANTGELFF. This chain links TRBV7-2 with TRBJ2-2; D unresolved. V lost 1 base to trimming and J lost 0 bases, with 9 bases between them. Germline lookup yields CDR1 SGHTA and CDR2 FQGNSA. The CDR3 sequence is 16 residues long.

CDR3 in amino acids: CASSPGVADAFQETQYF. The CDR3 nucleotides read TGTGCCAGCAGCCCGGGAGTAGCGGACGCTTTCCAAGAGACCCAGTACTTC. The chain is built from TRBV3-1 (or the pseudogene TRBV3-2) and TRBJ2-5; weak D call: TRBD2 (6 bases). Germline loops: CDR1 LGHDT, CDR2 YNNKEL (reference sequence). The CDR3 extends over 17 amino acids. V was clipped by 4 bases and J by 1 base, with 19 bases between them.

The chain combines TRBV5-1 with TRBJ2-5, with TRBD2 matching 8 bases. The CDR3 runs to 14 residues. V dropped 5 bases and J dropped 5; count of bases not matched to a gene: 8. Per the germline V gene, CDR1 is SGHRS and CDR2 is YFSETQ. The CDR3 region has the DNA TGCGCCAGCAGTACTTCAGCGGGAGCGGAGACCCAGTACTTC. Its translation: CASSTSAGAETQYF. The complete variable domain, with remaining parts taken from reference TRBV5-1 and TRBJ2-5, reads KAGVTQTPRYLIKTRGQQVTLSCSPISGHRSVSWYQQTPGQGLQFLFEYFSETQRNKGNFPGRFSGRQFSNSRSEMNVSTLELGDSALYLCASSTSAGAETQYFGPGTRLLVL.

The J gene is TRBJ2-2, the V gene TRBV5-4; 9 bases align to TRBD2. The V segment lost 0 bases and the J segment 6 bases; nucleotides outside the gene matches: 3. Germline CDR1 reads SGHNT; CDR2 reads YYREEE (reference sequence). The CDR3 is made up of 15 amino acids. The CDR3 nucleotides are TGTGCCAGCAGCTTGGGTAGCGGGAGCGCCGGGGAGCTGTTTTTT. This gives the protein CASSLGSGSAGELFF.

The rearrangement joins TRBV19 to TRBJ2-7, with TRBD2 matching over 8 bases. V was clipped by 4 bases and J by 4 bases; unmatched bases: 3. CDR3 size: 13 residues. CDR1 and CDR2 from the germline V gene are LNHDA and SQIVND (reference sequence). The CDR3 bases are TGTGCCAGTAGTAGACCGGGGGGGTACGAGCAGTACTTC. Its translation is CASSRPGGYEQYF.

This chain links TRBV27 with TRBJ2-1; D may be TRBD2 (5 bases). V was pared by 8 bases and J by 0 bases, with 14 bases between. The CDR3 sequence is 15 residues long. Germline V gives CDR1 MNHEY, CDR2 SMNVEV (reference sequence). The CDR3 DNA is TGTGCCAGCGCCACAGCGGAGAGCTCCTACAATGAGCAGTTCTTC. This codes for CASATAESSYNEQFF.

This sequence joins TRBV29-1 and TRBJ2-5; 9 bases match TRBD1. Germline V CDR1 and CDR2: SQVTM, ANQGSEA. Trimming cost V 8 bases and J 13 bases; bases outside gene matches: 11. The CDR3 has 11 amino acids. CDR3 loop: CSLQTGGARYF. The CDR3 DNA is TGCAGCCTTCAAACAGGGGGCGCGAGGTACTTC.

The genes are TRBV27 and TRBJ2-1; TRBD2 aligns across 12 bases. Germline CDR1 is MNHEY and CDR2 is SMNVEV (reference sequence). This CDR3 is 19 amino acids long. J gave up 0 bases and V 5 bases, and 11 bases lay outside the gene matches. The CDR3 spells CASSPGGLAGFSSYNEQFF. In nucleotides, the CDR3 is TGTGCCAGCAGTCCCGGTGGACTAGCGGGGTTCAGCTCCTACAATGAGCAGTTCTTC.

The chain's CDR3 is CASSLGVGGEPSQPQHF. The CDR3 DNA sequence: TGTGCCAGCAGCTTAGGTGTAGGAGGGGAACCGAGTCAGCCCCAGCATTTT. The rearrangement links TRBV7-9 to TRBJ1-5; TRBD1 is a possible D gene (5 bases). From germline, CDR1 is SEHNR and CDR2 FQNEAQ (reference sequence). The length of the CDR3 is 17 residues. V lost 1 base and J lost 6, with 19 bases in between.

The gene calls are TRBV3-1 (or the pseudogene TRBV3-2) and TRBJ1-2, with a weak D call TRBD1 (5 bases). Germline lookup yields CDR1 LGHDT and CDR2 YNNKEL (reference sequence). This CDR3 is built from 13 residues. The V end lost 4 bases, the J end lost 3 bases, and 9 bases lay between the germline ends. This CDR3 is CASSLEGYYGYTF. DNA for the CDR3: TGTGCCAGCAGCCTGGAGGGGTACTATGGCTACACCTTC.

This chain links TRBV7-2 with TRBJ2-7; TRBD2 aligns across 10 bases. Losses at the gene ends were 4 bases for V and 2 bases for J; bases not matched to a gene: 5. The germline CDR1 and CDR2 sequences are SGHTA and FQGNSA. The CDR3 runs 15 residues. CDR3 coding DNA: TGTGCCAGCAGCTGGACTAGCGGAATCCCCTACGAGCAGTACTTC. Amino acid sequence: CASSWTSGIPYEQYF.

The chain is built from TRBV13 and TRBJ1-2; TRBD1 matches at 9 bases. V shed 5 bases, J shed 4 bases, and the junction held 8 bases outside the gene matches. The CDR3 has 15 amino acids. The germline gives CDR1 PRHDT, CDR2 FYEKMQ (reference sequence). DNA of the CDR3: TGTGCCAGCAGCGTGGGACAGGGATACTTCTATGGCTACACCTTC. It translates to CASSVGQGYFYGYTF.

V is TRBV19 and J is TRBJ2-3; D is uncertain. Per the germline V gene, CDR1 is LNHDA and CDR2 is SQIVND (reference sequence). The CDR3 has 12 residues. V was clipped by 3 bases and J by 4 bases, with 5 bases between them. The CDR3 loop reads CASSIGPDTQYF. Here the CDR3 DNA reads TGTGCCAGTAGTATTGGGCCAGATACGCAGTATTTT.

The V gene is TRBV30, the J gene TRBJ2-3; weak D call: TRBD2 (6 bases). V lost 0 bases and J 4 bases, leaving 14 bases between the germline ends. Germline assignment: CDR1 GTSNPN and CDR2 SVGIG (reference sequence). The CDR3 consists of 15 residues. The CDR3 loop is CAWSVRGFRPDTQYF. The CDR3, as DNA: TGTGCCTGGAGTGTACGGGGGTTTAGGCCAGATACGCAGTATTTT.

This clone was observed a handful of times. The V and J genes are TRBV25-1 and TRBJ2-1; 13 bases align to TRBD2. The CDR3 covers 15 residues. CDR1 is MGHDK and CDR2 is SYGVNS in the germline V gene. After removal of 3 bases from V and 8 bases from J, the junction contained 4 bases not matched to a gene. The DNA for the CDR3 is TGTGCCAGCAGTGACTGGACTAGCGGGAGTGATGAGCAGTTCTTC. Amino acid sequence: CASSDWTSGSDEQFF.

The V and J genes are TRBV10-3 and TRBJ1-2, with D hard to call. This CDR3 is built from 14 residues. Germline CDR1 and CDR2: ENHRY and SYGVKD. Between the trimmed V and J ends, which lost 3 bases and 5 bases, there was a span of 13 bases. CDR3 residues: CAISDPGSFYGYTF. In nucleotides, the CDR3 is TGTGCCATCAGTGATCCGGGATCATTTTATGGCTACACCTTC.

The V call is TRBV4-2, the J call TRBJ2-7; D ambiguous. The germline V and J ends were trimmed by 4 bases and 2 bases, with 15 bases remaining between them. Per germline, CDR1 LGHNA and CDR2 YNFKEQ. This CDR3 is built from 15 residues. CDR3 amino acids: CASSPSFAEAYEQYF. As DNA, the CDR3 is TGTGCCAGCAGCCCATCCTTCGCAGAGGCCTACGAGCAGTACTTC.

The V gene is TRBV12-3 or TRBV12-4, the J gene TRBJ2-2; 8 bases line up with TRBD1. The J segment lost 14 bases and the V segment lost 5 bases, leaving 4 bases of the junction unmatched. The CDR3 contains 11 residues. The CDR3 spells CASSNRGSLFF. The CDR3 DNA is TGTGCCAGCAGTAACAGGGGGAGCCTGTTTTTT.

The chain's CDR3 is CASRGEREGLDEQYF. DNA of the CDR3: TGTGCCAGCAGAGGGGAGCGGGAGGGATTGGACGAGCAGTACTTC. The rearrangement links TRBV3-1 (or the pseudogene TRBV3-2) to TRBJ2-7; 10 nucleotides line up with TRBD2. This CDR3 is built from 15 residues. The germline gives CDR1 LGHDT, CDR2 YNNKEL (reference sequence). Trimming at V came to 6 bases and at J to 5 bases, leaving 10 bases not matched to a gene.

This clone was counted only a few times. The CDR3 here is CASSLRGGATGELFF. DNA for the CDR3: TGTGCCAGCAGCTTAAGGGGCGGAGCCACCGGGGAGCTGTTTTTT. V and J are TRBV7-3 and TRBJ2-2; D possibly corresponds to TRBD1 (5 bases). The V end was cut by 1 base, the J end by 4 bases, with 10 bases between. This CDR3 has 15 amino acids. Germline V CDR1 and CDR2: SGHTA, FQGTGA.

The CDR3 spells CASSLTSGSTDTQYF. CDR3 coding DNA: TGCGCCAGCAGCTTGACTAGCGGGAGCACAGATACGCAGTATTTT. The J gene is TRBJ2-3, the V gene TRBV5-1, with 9 bases that match TRBD2. Trimming took 1 base from V and 0 from J; bases not matched to a gene: 0. The V gene's germline CDR1 is SGHRS and CDR2 YFSETQ. The CDR3 has 15 amino acids.

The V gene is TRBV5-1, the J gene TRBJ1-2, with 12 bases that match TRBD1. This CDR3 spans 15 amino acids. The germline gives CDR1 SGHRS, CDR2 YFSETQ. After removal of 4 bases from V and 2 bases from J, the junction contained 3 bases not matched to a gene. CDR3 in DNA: TGCGCCAGCAGCCCCGGGACAGGGGGCAACTATGGCTACACCTTC. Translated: CASSPGTGGNYGYTF.

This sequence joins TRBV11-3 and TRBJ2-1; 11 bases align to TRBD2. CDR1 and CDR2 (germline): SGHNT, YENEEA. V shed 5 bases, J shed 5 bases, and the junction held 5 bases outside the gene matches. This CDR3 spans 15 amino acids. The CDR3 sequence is CASSGIAGGHNEQFF. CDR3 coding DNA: TGTGCCAGCAGCGGAATAGCGGGAGGGCACAATGAGCAGTTCTTC.

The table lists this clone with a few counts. CDR3 in DNA: TGTGCCAGCAGCCCACAGGGGGCGAGTAGCAATCAGCCCCAGCATTTT. Residues: CASSPQGASSNQPQHF. The J gene is TRBJ1-5, the V gene TRBV7-8; 9 bases are a match to TRBD1. Germline CDR1 SGHVS, CDR2 FQNEAQ. The CDR3 consists of 16 residues. Unmatched junction bases numbered 5, after V lost 5 bases and J lost 0 bases.

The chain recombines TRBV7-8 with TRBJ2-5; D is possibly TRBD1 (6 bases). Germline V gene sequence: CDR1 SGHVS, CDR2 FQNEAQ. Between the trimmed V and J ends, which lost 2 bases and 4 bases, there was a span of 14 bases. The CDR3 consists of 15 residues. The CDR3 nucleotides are TGTGCCAGCAGCTTACCCGGGACAACTCTAGAGACCCAGTACTTC. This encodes CASSLPGTTLETQYF.

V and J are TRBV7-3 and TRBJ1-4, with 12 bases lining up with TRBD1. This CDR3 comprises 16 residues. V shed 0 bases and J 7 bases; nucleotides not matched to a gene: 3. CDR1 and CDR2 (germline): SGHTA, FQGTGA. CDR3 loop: CASSLTGQGAFEKLFF. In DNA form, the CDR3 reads TGTGCCAGCAGCTTAACGGGACAGGGGGCTTTTGAAAAACTGTTTTTT.